The clone carrying this T cell receptor (beta chain) was seen repeatedly, ten times or more. No antigen is known for it. This CDR3 has 16 residues. Unmatched junction bases numbered 7, after V lost 5 bases and J lost 0 bases. Germline CDR1 is SGHTA and CDR2 is FQGNSA. From the reads, TCRdb called clonotypes with MiXCR, one entry per CDR3 protein. The sample includes 150,000 to 200,000 distinct CDR3 sequences, approximately 9.6% of them seen just once. This record belongs to a study of T cell repertoires in cytomegalovirus infection. Study-wide background: Based on public TCR beta signatures, there were indications of CMV infection and of a matching HLA type. Study-level results: Dominant in the ex vivo response were TCR beta clonotypes restricted by HLA-C and specific for CMV.

Specimen: PBMCs. The origin of this receptor is a human donor in good health (CMV status not recorded). Some clones in this sample may be carry-over from other donors' samples. This rearrangement joins TRBV7-2 to TRBJ2-3, with TRBD2 matching 8 bases. The CDR3 DNA follows: TGTGCCAGCAGCCGTACTAGCGGAGTTAGCACAGATACGCAGTATTTT. Translating it yields CASSRTSGVSTDTQYF.